Following are 25 T cell receptor beta chains from one sample sequenced in a study of shared clonotypes between healthy human individuals. The protocol was immunoSEQ multiplex PCR, while the TCRdb copy is restricted to in-frame clones and leaves out a portion. The sample records about 2.4 million clones, over 85% being singletons. The specimen was naive CD4+ T cells sorted from blood. The subset here: CD45RA+ positively selected. The receptors shown here come from a man younger than 35 in good health.

For this clone: The junction does not match germline at one end; this may be a read error. Written as DNA, the CDR3 is TGTGCTAGCAGCTTGGTCCGGTCCGGGGAGCTGTTTTTT. As protein: CASSLVRSGELFF. The genes are TRBV7-7 and TRBJ2-2; D unresolved. Germline CDR1 SSHAT, CDR2 FNYEAQ (reference sequence). This CDR3 is 13 amino acids long.

J is TRBJ2-7 and V is TRBV10-3; 12 bases line up with TRBD2. With 6 bases clipped from V and 5 bases from J, the junction kept 11 bases outside the gene matches. Germline V gives CDR1 ENHRY, CDR2 SYGVKD. CDR3 length: 16 residues. This CDR3 is CAISRLAGDSRNEQYF. CDR3 coding DNA: TGTGCCATCAGCAGACTAGCGGGGGACTCACGGAACGAGCAGTACTTC.

The sample holds one count of this clone. DNA of the CDR3: TGTGCCAGCAGTCCTACTAGCGGGAGGGGAGAGACCCAGTACTTC. This codes for CASSPTSGRGETQYF. The chain has TRBV6-5 and TRBJ2-5; 13 nucleotides align to TRBD2. Trimming removed 5 bases from V and 4 bases from J; junction bases left unmatched: 4. The CDR3 is 15 residues long. Germline-derived CDR1 and CDR2 are MNHEY and SVGAGI.

The chain links TRBV29-1 to TRBJ1-1, with unresolved D. Germline V gives CDR1 SQVTM, CDR2 ANQGSEA. The CDR3 extends over 15 amino acids. Trimming took 5 bases from V and 0 from J, leaving 16 bases between them. The CDR3 DNA follows: TGCAGCGTTAGGACCCGAAGGGCCATGAACACTGAAGCTTTCTTT. Translation: CSVRTRRAMNTEAFF.

This chain links TRBV6-1 with TRBJ2-2; 11 bases line up with TRBD2. Germline V gene lookup returns CDR1 MNHNS and CDR2 SASEGT. V trimming: 6 bases; J trimming: 7 bases; junction bases outside the gene matches: 7. CDR3 length: 15 residues. The CDR3 bases are TGTGCCAGCAGAACGCTTCTAGCGGGGGGCGGGGAGCTGTTTTTT. Translating it yields CASRTLLAGGGELFF.

The CDR3 spells CASSPIQGAASPLHF. The DNA for the CDR3 is TGTGCCAGTAGTCCTATTCAGGGGGCGGCTTCACCCCTCCACTTT. V and J are TRBV19 and TRBJ1-6, with 8 positions matching TRBD1. CDR1 is LNHDA, CDR2 SQIVND, per germline (reference sequence). This CDR3 has 15 amino acids. V lost 5 bases to trimming and J lost 9 bases; unmatched junction nucleotides: 9.

Concerning this clone itself: At the DNA level, this CDR3 is encoded by other sequences in the same sample as well. The rearrangement joins TRBV30 to TRBJ2-3; 8 bases align to TRBD2. J gave up 1 base and V 2 bases, and 2 bases lay outside the gene matches. Germline CDR1 is GTSNPN and CDR2 is SVGIG (reference sequence). This CDR3 has 14 residues. The CDR3 loop is CAWSSGSGTDTQYF. CDR3 nucleotides: TGTGCCTGGAGTAGCGGGAGTGGCACAGATACGCAGTATTTT.

This rearrangement joins TRBV19 to TRBJ1-5, with unresolved D. This CDR3 spans 12 amino acids. The germline V and J ends were trimmed by 5 bases and 3 bases, with 5 bases remaining between them. Germline loops: CDR1 LNHDA, CDR2 SQIVND (reference sequence). The CDR3 spells CASSVLNQPQHF. The CDR3 DNA sequence: TGTGCCAGTAGTGTCCTCAATCAGCCCCAGCATTTT.

The chain recombines TRBV5-1 with TRBJ2-7; D unclear. Per germline, CDR1 SGHRS and CDR2 YFSETQ. The V end lost 2 bases, the J end lost 5 bases, and 8 bases lay between the germline ends. The CDR3 has 12 amino acids. The DNA of the CDR3 is TGCGCCAGCAGCTTAACAAATAACGAGCAGTACTTC. Encoded protein: CASSLTNNEQYF.

This clone was counted once. CDR3 sequence reads: CASSLAGSGGSNEQFF. The CDR3, as DNA: TGCGCCAGCAGCTTGGCCGGGTCGGGAGGATCTAATGAGCAGTTCTTC. The chain couples TRBV5-1 to TRBJ2-1; 7 bases fit TRBD2. This CDR3 region has 16 residues. Germline V lookup: CDR1 SGHRS, CDR2 YFSETQ. V was pared by 0 bases and J by 7 bases, with 10 bases of the junction left unmatched. Drawing the rest from reference TRBV5-1 and TRBJ2-1, the complete variable domain is KAGVTQTPRYLIKTRGQQVTLSCSPISGHRSVSWYQQTPGQGLQFLFEYFSETQRNKGNFPGRFSGRQFSNSRSEMNVSTLELGDSALYLCASSLAGSGGSNEQFFGPGTRLTVL.

This chain links TRBV30 with TRBJ2-3, with TRBD2 matching over 7 bases. The germline gives CDR1 GTSNPN, CDR2 SVGIG (reference sequence). V gave up 4 bases and J gave up 3 bases; unmatched junction bases: 1. The CDR3 spans 12 residues. The CDR3 DNA is TGTGCCTGGACGCGGGAGACAGATACGCAGTATTTT. Amino acids: CAWTRETDTQYF.

The chain combines TRBV7-3 with TRBJ2-5; TRBD1 aligns across 8 bases. V gave up 5 bases and J gave up 5 bases; unmatched junction bases: 10. Germline CDR1 SGHTA, CDR2 FQGTGA. This CDR3 is 15 amino acids long. The CDR3 spells CASSLRDRLAETQYF. The CDR3 DNA reads as TGTGCCAGCAGCCTCCGGGACAGGCTTGCCGAGACCCAGTACTTC.

The chain couples TRBV9 to TRBJ2-1; D uncertain. The CDR3 sequence is 15 residues long. Deletions cut 3 bases from V and 4 bases from J, with 14 bases between. Germline V lookup: CDR1 SGDLS, CDR2 YYNGEE. CDR3: CASSGMGNPYNEQFF. The CDR3, as DNA: TGTGCCAGCAGCGGGATGGGAAACCCATACAATGAGCAGTTCTTC.

This clone was detected only once. The chain combines TRBV29-1 with TRBJ2-4; weak D call: TRBD2 (6 bases). Trimming removed 6 bases at V and 4 bases at J, with 19 bases between. The CDR3 runs to 15 residues. Germline values: CDR1 SQVTM, CDR2 ANQGSEA. The CDR3 bases are TGCAGCGTCGTACTCCGGGGGTCTGCTAAAAACATTCAGTACTTC. This codes for CSVVLRGSAKNIQYF.

The genes are TRBV25-1 and TRBJ2-2; TRBD1 matches 9 bases. This CDR3 comprises 15 residues. J gave up 3 bases and V 6 bases, and 5 bases lay outside the gene matches. Germline CDR1 MGHDK, CDR2 SYGVNS. The DNA of the CDR3 is TGTGCCAGCAGCCCCAGGGACAGGGACACCGGGGAGCTGTTTTTT. Its translation is CASSPRDRDTGELFF.

The genes are TRBV7-9 and TRBJ2-2, with D hard to call. Germline V CDR1 and CDR2: SEHNR, FQNEAQ (reference sequence). V was shortened by 3 bases and J by 4 bases, with 3 bases between the two germline ends. The CDR3 spans 12 residues. CDR3 nucleotide sequence: TGTGCCAGCAGCTTTACCACCGGGGAGCTGTTTTTT. Protein product: CASSFTTGELFF. Full variable domain (outside the CDR3, taken from reference TRBV7-9 and TRBJ2-2): DTGVSQNPRHKITKRGQNVTFRCDPISEHNRLYWYRQTLGQGPEFLTYFQNEAQLEKSRLLSDRFSAERPKGSFSTLEIQRTEQGDSAMYLCASSFTTGELFFGEGSRLTVL.

The rearrangement joins TRBV6-5 to TRBJ2-2; 7 nucleotides align to TRBD1. CDR1 and CDR2 (germline): MNHEY, SVGAGI. V lost 10 bases to trimming and J lost 1 base; unmatched junction nucleotides: 9. The CDR3 covers 15 residues. The CDR3 protein is CATSIRQGNTGELFF. The CDR3 DNA follows: TGTGCCACCTCCATCAGACAGGGGAACACCGGGGAGCTGTTTTTT.

This rearrangement joins TRBV7-9 to TRBJ1-5; D not certain. Trimming removed 1 base from V and 6 bases from J, with 10 bases in between. CDR1 is SEHNR and CDR2 is FQNEAQ in the germline V gene (reference sequence). The CDR3 loop spans 14 amino acids. The CDR3 sequence: CASSLGDWFQPQHF. CDR3 coding DNA: TGTGCCAGCAGCTTAGGGGATTGGTTTCAGCCCCAGCATTTT. The full variable domain, completed using reference TRBV7-9 and TRBJ1-5, is DTGVSQNPRHKITKRGQNVTFRCDPISEHNRLYWYRQTLGQGPEFLTYFQNEAQLEKSRLLSDRFSAERPKGSFSTLEIQRTEQGDSAMYLCASSLGDWFQPQHFGDGTRLSIL.

This chain links TRBV10-1 with TRBJ2-3, with 10 bases that match TRBD2. With V trimmed by 5 bases and J by 4 bases, 3 bases remained unmatched. The CDR3 has 14 residues. Germline CDR1 and CDR2: WNHNN and SYGVQD (reference sequence). The CDR3 sequence is CASSSGGASDTQYF. Here the CDR3 DNA reads TGCGCCAGCAGTAGCGGGGGGGCCTCAGATACGCAGTATTTT.

In its sample, this clone was seen once. V usage is TRBV29-1 and J usage is TRBJ1-1, with TRBD1 as a possible D gene (5 bases). Trimming shortened V by 2 bases and J by 0 bases, and 10 bases separated the two germline ends. The CDR3 totals 14 residues. Per germline, CDR1 SQVTM and CDR2 ANQGSEA. CDR3 sequence: CSVETWGVNTEAFF. CDR3 nucleotide sequence: TGCAGCGTTGAAACGTGGGGCGTGAACACTGAAGCTTTCTTT.

V and J are TRBV30 and TRBJ1-6; TRBD1 matches 7 bases. CDR3 length: 13 amino acids. Germline V lookup: CDR1 GTSNPN, CDR2 SVGIG (reference sequence). V shed 5 bases and J 7 bases; nucleotides not matched to a gene: 5. The CDR3 reads CAWGDSMNSPLHF. As DNA, the CDR3 is TGTGCCTGGGGGGACAGCATGAATTCACCCCTCCACTTT.

This chain uses TRBV20-1 with TRBJ2-7; weak D call: TRBD2 (5 bases). The CDR3 totals 11 residues. Germline loops: CDR1 DFQATT, CDR2 SNEGSKA (reference sequence). This CDR3 is CTGTGSEKQYF. The CDR3 DNA reads as TGCACCGGAACGGGGAGCGAAAAGCAGTACTTC.

The rearrangement links TRBV27 to TRBJ2-3, with 12 nucleotides matching TRBD2. With 4 bases clipped from V and 8 bases from J, the junction kept 10 bases outside the gene matches. Germline V gene lookup returns CDR1 MNHEY and CDR2 SMNVEV (reference sequence). The length of the CDR3 is 16 residues. The CDR3 sequence is CASSSLAGGLAGTQYF. In DNA, the CDR3 is TGTGCCAGCAGTTCTCTAGCGGGGGGGCTGGCCGGTACGCAGTATTTT.

J is TRBJ2-2 and V is TRBV5-1; 7 bases match TRBD2. Germline CDR1 is SGHRS and CDR2 is YFSETQ. The trim removed 1 base at V and 6 bases at J, leaving 6 bases unmatched. The CDR3 totals 15 residues. The CDR3 spells CASSLFREGSGELFF. CDR3 DNA: TGCGCCAGCAGCTTGTTTAGGGAGGGTTCCGGGGAGCTGTTTTTT.

The chain has TRBV11-2 and TRBJ2-7; TRBD1 matches 7 bases. CDR3 length equals 14 residues. Germline assignment: CDR1 SGHAT and CDR2 FQNNGV. V was clipped by 4 bases and J by 3 bases; unmatched bases: 6. The CDR3 here is CASSSPRQGYEQYF. DNA of the CDR3: TGTGCCAGCAGCTCCCCGAGACAGGGCTACGAGCAGTACTTC.